This T cell receptor (beta chain) is from a study of monozygotic twins with cystic fibrosis. Looking at the study overall: Libraries were built from 2.5 to 3.5 micrograms of fragmented DNA using around 16 PCR cycles. Findings and caveats of the study: In this small cohort, shared CDR3 numbers showed no association with age, concordance or disease severity. The repertoire was suggested to be naive-dominated, clonality median around 0.0089. Monozygotic CF twins shared more identical nucleotide clonotypes than unrelated patients.

Some clones are missing from TCRdb's copy, which holds only in-frame ones; the method was immunoSEQ multiplex PCR. The sample lists about 20,000 clones, almost 97% occurring once. Remarks on this clone: What it recognizes is unknown.

The V and J ends lost 2 bases and 8 bases respectively, with 16 bases between them. CDR1 and CDR2 (germline): SGHNT, YENEEA. The CDR3 consists of 15 residues. The V and J genes are TRBV11-3 and TRBJ2-1; perhaps TRBD2 as D (7 bases). The sequencing input was blood. The sequence was collected from a girl aged 2-10 years with cystic fibrosis. The CDR3 reads CASSLIGGGADEQFF. CDR3 DNA: TGTGCCAGCAGCTTAATCGGAGGGGGGGCAGATGAGCAGTTCTTC.